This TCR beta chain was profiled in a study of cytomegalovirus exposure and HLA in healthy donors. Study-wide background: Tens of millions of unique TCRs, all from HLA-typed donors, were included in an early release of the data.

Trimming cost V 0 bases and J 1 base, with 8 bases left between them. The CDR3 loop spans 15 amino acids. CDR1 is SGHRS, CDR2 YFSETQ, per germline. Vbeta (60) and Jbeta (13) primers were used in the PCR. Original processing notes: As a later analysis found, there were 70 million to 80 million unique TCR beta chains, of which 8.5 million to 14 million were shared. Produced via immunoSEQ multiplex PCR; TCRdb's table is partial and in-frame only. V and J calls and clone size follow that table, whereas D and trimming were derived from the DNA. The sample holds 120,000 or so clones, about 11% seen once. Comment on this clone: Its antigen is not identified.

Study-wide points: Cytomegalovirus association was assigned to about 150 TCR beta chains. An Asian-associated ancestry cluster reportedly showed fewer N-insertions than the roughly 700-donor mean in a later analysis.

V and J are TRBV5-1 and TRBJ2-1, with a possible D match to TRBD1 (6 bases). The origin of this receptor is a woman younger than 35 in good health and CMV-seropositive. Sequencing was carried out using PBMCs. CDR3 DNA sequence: TGCGCCAGCAGCTTGGAGGGGGAATCCTACAATGAGCAGTTCTTC. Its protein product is CASSLEGESYNEQFF. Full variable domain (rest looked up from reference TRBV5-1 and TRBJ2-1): KAGVTQTPRYLIKTRGQQVTLSCSPISGHRSVSWYQQTPGQGLQFLFEYFSETQRNKGNFPGRFSGRQFSNSRSEMNVSTLELGDSALYLCASSLEGESYNEQFFGPGTRLTVL.